This TCR beta chain originates from a study of blood T cells in healthy people across ages. The ends were cut back, 2 bases at V and 9 bases at J, with 23 bases in the middle. The CDR3 loop spans 17 amino acids. CDR1 SGHTA and CDR2 FQGNSA come from the germline V gene. Using a J-beta primer mix together with a sample-barcoded 5' primer, a second PCR was run for roughly 6 to 11 cycles. TCRdb recomputed calls from the 5' RACE reads with MiXCR, one row per CDR3 protein. The table has about 770,000 distinct CDR3 sequences, around 43% seen once. This clonotype was detected ten times or more. What it binds is unknown. Each donor's blood draw was 7.5 to 10 milliliters of peripheral blood. Findings and caveats of the study: As naive T cell percentage varied, TCR beta diversity correlated strongly with it.

The sample comprised blood. J is TRBJ2-1 and V is TRBV7-2; D may be TRBD2 (6 bases). The receptor was derived from a man aged 55 to 70 in good health. CDR3 sequence: CASSLYAGTVGMGEQFF. CDR3 nucleotide sequence: TGTGCCAGCAGCTTATACGCCGGGACTGTGGGCATGGGTGAGCAGTTCTTC.